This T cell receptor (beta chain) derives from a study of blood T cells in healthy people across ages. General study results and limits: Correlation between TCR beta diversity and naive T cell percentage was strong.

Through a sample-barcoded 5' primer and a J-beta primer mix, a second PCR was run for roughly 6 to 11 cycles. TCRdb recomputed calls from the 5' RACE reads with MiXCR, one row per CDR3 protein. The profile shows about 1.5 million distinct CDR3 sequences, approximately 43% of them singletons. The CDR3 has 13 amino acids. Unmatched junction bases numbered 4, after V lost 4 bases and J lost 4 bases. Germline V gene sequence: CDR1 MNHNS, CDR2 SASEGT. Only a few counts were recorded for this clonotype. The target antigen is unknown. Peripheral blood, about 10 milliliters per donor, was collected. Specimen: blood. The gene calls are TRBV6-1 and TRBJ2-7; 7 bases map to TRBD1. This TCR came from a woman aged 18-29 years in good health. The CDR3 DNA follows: TGTGCCAGCAGTGTGGACAGGCGGTACGAGCAGTACTTC. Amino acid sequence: CASSVDRRYEQYF.